The clone carrying this T cell receptor beta chain has just one count. The antigen remains unidentified. Produced via immunoSEQ multiplex PCR; TCRdb's table is partial and in-frame only. The sample carries 150,000 to 200,000 clones, roughly 83% recorded once. This specimen comes from a study of cytomegalovirus exposure and HLA in healthy donors. General study results and limits: A few CMV-associated chains proved CMV antigen-specific in vitro. The dataset shows that most TCR sequences were rare, while some public TCRs occurred in many donors.

The germline V gene encodes CDR1 MGHRA and CDR2 YSYEKL. This CDR3 has 15 residues. The V gene lost 4 bases and the J gene lost 7 bases, with 17 bases spanning the gap. Sequencing used PBMCs. The TCR was taken from a woman aged 18-29 years in good health and CMV-seronegative. The chain links TRBV4-1 to TRBJ2-4; D perhaps matches TRBD1 (5 bases). The CDR3 nucleotides read TGCGCCAGCAGCCGGGGTAGGGGCCTGCAGAACATTCAGTACTTC. Protein product: CASSRGRGLQNIQYF.